Shown below are 30 T cell receptor beta chains from a single sample sequenced in a study of post-analysis software for immune sequencing data. General observations from the study: Four to six TRBV segments, including TRBV5-6, TRBV5-1 and TRBV20-1, were more frequent in patients than controls.

Their target antigens are unknown. Unique molecular identifiers had been added to the TCR beta cDNA libraries. From the PCR reads, TCRdb called clonotypes with MiXCR, one entry per CDR3 protein. The sample has approximately 770,000 distinct CDR3 sequences, around 45% seen once. The sample taken for sequencing was blood. Receptor source: a girl aged 5-17 years with multiple sclerosis.

V and J are TRBV28 and TRBJ2-7; 12 nucleotides align to TRBD2. Germline V gene lookup returns CDR1 MDHEN and CDR2 SYDVKM. Unmatched junction bases numbered 5, after V lost 2 bases and J lost 6 bases. The CDR3 is 15 amino acids. The CDR3 protein is CASSLLTSGRGEQYF. The CDR3 coding sequence is TGTGCCAGCAGTTTACTGACTAGCGGGAGAGGCGAGCAGTACTTC.

The count of this clonotype is one. V is TRBV12-3 or TRBV12-4 and J is TRBJ2-1; weak D call: TRBD1 (5 bases). The V end lost 2 bases, the J end lost 14 bases, and 16 bases lay between the germline ends. CDR3 size: 13 residues. The CDR3 spells CASSLQMGRGKFF. CDR3 coding DNA: TGTGCCAGCAGTTTACAGATGGGGCGCGGAAAGTTCTTC.

This clonotype appeared a single time. The V call is TRBV20-1, the J call TRBJ2-3; 12 positions match TRBD2. The ends lost 2 bases at V and 1 base at J; junction bases unmatched: 7. The CDR3 totals 17 residues. CDR1 is DFQATT, CDR2 SNEGSKA, per germline (reference sequence). The DNA for the CDR3 is TGCAGTGCTAGAAAACTAGCGGGAGGTAAAGGCACAGATACGCAGTATTTT. Translation: CSARKLAGGKGTDTQYF.

The chain carries TRBV14 and TRBJ2-5; unclear D gene. V lost 5 bases and J 2 bases, leaving 24 bases between the germline ends. Germline V lookup: CDR1 SGHDN, CDR2 FVKESK. The CDR3 runs 18 residues. CDR3 residues: CASSDVGWGSRRQETQYF. In DNA, the CDR3 is TGTGCCAGCAGCGATGTGGGGTGGGGATCCCGGCGACAAGAGACCCAGTACTTC. Full variable domain (missing parts from reference TRBV14 and TRBJ2-5): EAGVTQFPSHSVIEKGQTVTLRCDPISGHDNLYWYRRVMGKEIKFLLHFVKESKQDESGMPNNRFLAERTGGTYSTLKVQPAELEDSGVYFCASSDVGWGSRRQETQYFGPGTRLLVL.

This clonotype was counted a few times. This chain connects TRBV7-6 to TRBJ2-7; 9 nucleotides match TRBD2. The trim removed 1 base at V and 2 bases at J, leaving 3 bases unmatched. The CDR3 contains 15 residues. Germline V CDR1 and CDR2: SGHVS, FNYEAQ. For the CDR3, the DNA is TGTGCCAGCAGCTTAGATGGCGGGAGGGCCTACGAGCAGTACTTC. This translates into CASSLDGGRAYEQYF.

The chain carries TRBV7-9 and TRBJ2-7, with 12 bases matching TRBD2. Trimming removed 5 bases from V and 2 bases from J; junction bases left unmatched: 7. Germline CDR1 is SEHNR and CDR2 is FQNEAQ (reference sequence). The CDR3 loop spans 16 amino acids. CDR3 nucleotide sequence: TGTGCCAGCAGCCCGACGACTAGCGGGAGAACCTACGAGCAGTACTTC. Translating it yields CASSPTTSGRTYEQYF.

V and J are TRBV3-1 and TRBJ2-5; 9 nucleotides match TRBD2. Germline assignment: CDR1 LGHDT and CDR2 YNNKEL (reference sequence). J was trimmed by 1 base and V by 1 base; bases with no gene match: 19. The CDR3 contains 21 residues. The CDR3 spells CASSQGLLGRVVAGVQETQYF. CDR3 bases: TGTGCCAGCAGCCAAGGTCTGCTCGGCAGGGTGGTAGCGGGGGTCCAAGAGACCCAGTACTTC.

This clonotype turned up a few times. This chain uses TRBV7-8 with TRBJ2-7; D uncertain. This CDR3 comprises 14 residues. Germline V CDR1 and CDR2: SGHVS, FQNEAQ. Trimming stripped 7 bases from V and 3 bases from J, with 16 bases between. The CDR3 region has the DNA TGTGCCAGCACCCTTCTCACTGGAGACTACGAGCAGTACTTC. Translated: CASTLLTGDYEQYF.

J is TRBJ2-5 and V is TRBV10-3; D is perhaps TRBD1 or TRBD2 (7 bases each). The J call may be wrong; the DNA end is better matched by TRBJ2-7. The germline V gene has CDR1 ENHRY and CDR2 SYGVKD. The CDR3 covers 15 residues. DNA for the CDR3: TGTGCCATCACCCCGGGGGGACAGACAAACTACGAGCAGTACTTC. Translated: CAITPGGQTNYEQYF.

The genes are TRBV5-8 and TRBJ2-7, with 9 nucleotides matching TRBD1. V lost 4 bases, J lost 5 bases, and 10 bases stayed unmatched. The germline V gene encodes CDR1 SGHTS and CDR2 YDEGEE. The CDR3 sequence is 15 residues long. DNA of the CDR3: TGTGCCAGCAGCAGTACGGGACAGGGCAGGGACGAGCAGTACTTC. It specifies CASSSTGQGRDEQYF.

This chain connects TRBV7-2 to TRBJ1-1, with D possibly TRBD1 on 6 matching bases. The CDR3 loop spans 15 amino acids. Trimming took off 5 bases at V and 2 bases at J, with 15 bases between the two ends. Germline V gene sequence: CDR1 SGHTA, CDR2 FQGNSA. DNA of the CDR3: TGTGCCAGCAGCCAATCACAGGGTAATAACACTGAAGCTTTCTTT. The encoded protein is CASSQSQGNNTEAFF.

The genes are TRBV5-6 and TRBJ2-1; TRBD2 matches at 8 bases. The junction had 7 bases not matched to a gene; V was cut back by 4 bases and J by 7 bases. This CDR3 contains 14 residues. Germline V gene data show CDR1 as SGHDT and CDR2 as YYEEEE. The CDR3 is CASSGGLARNEQFF. The DNA for the CDR3 is TGTGCCAGCAGCGGCGGACTAGCAAGGAATGAGCAGTTCTTC.

This sequence joins TRBV20-1 and TRBJ1-2; D is undetermined. The length of the CDR3 is 13 residues. The ends were cut back, 0 bases at V and 6 bases at J, with 11 bases in the middle. Germline CDR1 is DFQATT and CDR2 is SNEGSKA (reference sequence). CDR3 amino acids: CSAREGKGDGYTF. CDR3 nucleotides: TGCAGTGCTAGAGAGGGGAAGGGAGATGGCTACACCTTC.

Only a few counts were recorded for this clonotype. The V and J genes are TRBV19 and TRBJ1-1; 7 bases are a match to TRBD1. This CDR3 region has 13 residues. J gave up 2 bases and V 5 bases, and 2 bases lay outside the gene matches. CDR1 is LNHDA, CDR2 SQIVND, per germline (reference sequence). In DNA, the CDR3 is TGTGCCAGTAGTTGGGACAGTAACACTGAAGCTTTCTTT. This encodes CASSWDSNTEAFF.

The chain recombines TRBV10-3 with TRBJ1-5; TRBD1 matches 9 bases. Germline V lookup: CDR1 ENHRY, CDR2 SYGVKD. The CDR3 sequence is 15 residues long. V shed 10 bases and J 4 bases; nucleotides not matched to a gene: 11. CDR3 in amino acids: CATREGQGRNQPQHF. The CDR3 nucleotides read TGTGCCACCAGAGAGGGACAGGGCCGGAATCAGCCCCAGCATTTT.

As DNA, the CDR3 is TGTGCCAGCAGTTACTCAGGCAGGGGCTCTAGCAAGACAGATACGCAGTATTTT. Protein: CASSYSGRGSSKTDTQYF. V gene TRBV6-5 combines with J gene TRBJ2-3; possibly TRBD1 for D (6 bases). V was pared by 0 bases and J by 3 bases, with 19 bases between. CDR3 length: 18 residues. CDR1 is MNHEY, CDR2 SVGAGI, per germline.

V is TRBV15 and J is TRBJ1-2, with 7 bases lining up with TRBD1. CDR1 is LNHNV and CDR2 is YYDKDF in the germline V gene (reference sequence). V lost 0 bases to trimming and J lost 5 bases; unmatched junction nucleotides: 9. This CDR3 has 16 amino acids. The CDR3 DNA sequence: TGTGCCACCAGCAGAGACCACCAGGCAGGGGGATATGGCTACACCTTC. It codes for CATSRDHQAGGYGYTF.

V gene TRBV15 combines with J gene TRBJ2-1; 9 positions agree with TRBD1. V was pared by 3 bases and J by 1 base, with 7 bases of the junction left unmatched. CDR3 size: 17 residues. Per the germline V gene, CDR1 is LNHNV and CDR2 is YYDKDF (reference sequence). The CDR3 sequence is CATSRGAGTGSYNEQFF. In DNA, the CDR3 is TGTGCCACCAGCAGGGGCGCCGGGACAGGGTCCTACAATGAGCAGTTCTTC.

The chain is built from TRBV18 and TRBJ1-1, with a possible D match to TRBD1 (5 bases). Germline CDR1 KGHSH, CDR2 LQKENI. The CDR3 contains 14 residues. V was trimmed by 5 bases and J by 7 bases, leaving 17 bases between them. The CDR3 spells CASSSRDGSYEAFF. The DNA for the CDR3 is TGTGCCAGCTCATCCCGGGACGGCAGTTATGAAGCTTTCTTT.

The V call is TRBV6-5, the J call TRBJ2-5, with D possibly TRBD2 on 6 matching bases. Deletions cut 4 bases from V and 5 bases from J, with 14 bases between. CDR3 length: 14 amino acids. CDR1 is MNHEY, CDR2 SVGAGI, per germline. DNA of the CDR3: TGTGCCAGCAGTTCCCTTACTAGCTGGGAGACCCAGTACTTC. Amino acid sequence: CASSSLTSWETQYF.

The genes are TRBV15 and TRBJ2-7; the match to TRBD2 covers 9 bases. The length of the CDR3 is 17 residues. V shed 6 bases and J 2 bases; nucleotides not matched to a gene: 14. The germline V gene has CDR1 LNHNV and CDR2 YYDKDF (reference sequence). The CDR3 loop reads CATSRLGLAGRPYEQYF. The DNA for the CDR3 is TGTGCCACCAGTCGACTAGGGCTAGCGGGAAGGCCCTACGAGCAGTACTTC.

In its sample, this clonotype was seen a few times. The gene calls are TRBV12-3 or TRBV12-4 and TRBJ2-1; 8 nucleotides align to TRBD2. There are 17 residues in the CDR3. J gave up 2 bases and V 6 bases, and 12 bases lay outside the gene matches. CDR3 bases: TGTGCCAGCAGCCCTTCCAGCGGGAGAGGAGCCTACAATGAGCAGTTCTTC. Its protein product is CASSPSSGRGAYNEQFF.

The rearrangement uses TRBV2 and TRBJ1-2; TRBD1 matches 9 bases. The CDR3 runs to 18 residues. V shed 6 bases, J shed 8 bases, and the junction held 22 bases outside the gene matches. Germline V gives CDR1 SNHLY, CDR2 FYNNEI. The DNA of the CDR3 is TGTGCCAGCAGCGCGGAGTGGGGGCAACCCACAGGGGGCAAAGGCTACACCTTC. This sequence encodes CASSAEWGQPTGGKGYTF.

This clonotype was seen a handful of times. V is TRBV15 and J is TRBJ1-2, with TRBD1 matching over 7 bases. The CDR3 is 14 residues long. From germline, CDR1 is LNHNV and CDR2 YYDKDF (reference sequence). V was clipped by 0 bases and J by 8 bases; unmatched bases: 6. CDR3 residues: CATSRDRRTGGYTF. CDR3 DNA: TGTGCCACCAGCAGAGATCGGAGGACAGGCGGCTACACCTTC. Together with reference TRBV15 and TRBJ1-2, the CDR3 gives the full variable domain: DAMVIQNPRYQVTQFGKPVTLSCSQTLNHNVMYWYQQKSSQAPKLLFHYYDKDFNNEADTPDNFQSRRPNTSFCFLDIRSPGLGDTAMYLCATSRDRRTGGYTFGSGTRLTVV.

This clonotype was counted between two and nine times. The chain carries TRBV24-1 and TRBJ2-1; 7 bases are shared with TRBD1. CDR1 is KGHDR and CDR2 is SFDVKD in the germline V gene. Unmatched junction bases numbered 11, after V lost 12 bases and J lost 10 bases. The length of the CDR3 is 12 residues. The CDR3 region has the DNA TGTGCCGTCCGGGACAGCTGGGGCGAGCAGTTCTTC. Translating it yields CAVRDSWGEQFF.

The chain recombines TRBV7-2 with TRBJ1-2, with TRBD1 identical over 9 bases. The CDR3 extends over 15 amino acids. Trimming took 1 base from V and 1 from J; bases not matched to a gene: 1. Looked up from germline, CDR1 is SGHTA and CDR2 is FQGNSA. The CDR3 loop reads CASSLGTGVNYGYTF. DNA for the CDR3: TGTGCCAGCAGCTTAGGGACAGGGGTTAACTATGGCTACACCTTC.

This sequence joins TRBV20-1 and TRBJ1-1; D gene uncertain. This CDR3 is built from 14 residues. Germline V gene lookup returns CDR1 DFQATT and CDR2 SNEGSKA (reference sequence). V lost 0 bases to trimming and J lost 6 bases, with 14 bases between them. The CDR3 bases are TGCAGTGCTAGAGATCTCGGGCAATACGCTGAAGCTTTCTTT. Its translation is CSARDLGQYAEAFF.

The chain recombines TRBV5-1 with TRBJ1-1; D uncertain. Germline CDR1 and CDR2: SGHRS and YFSETQ. Trimming cost V 4 bases and J 6 bases, with 16 bases left between them. The length of the CDR3 is 14 residues. The CDR3 nucleotides are TGCGCCAGCAGCCGCGGAAAGGAGGTCGCTGAAGCTTTCTTT. Protein sequence: CASSRGKEVAEAFF.

With respect to this clonotype: The missing conserved phenylalanine or tryptophan at the end of this CDR3 makes a read error likely. The chain couples TRBV20-1 to TRBJ1-2; 7 bases map to TRBD1. V shed 6 bases and J 4 bases; nucleotides not matched to a gene: 11. CDR1 is DFQATT and CDR2 is SNEGSKA in the germline V gene (reference sequence). The CDR3 runs 14 residues. This CDR3 reads CSAPGRQGAYGYTL. The CDR3 nucleotides read TGCAGTGCCCCTGGGAGACAGGGCGCCTATGGCTACACCTTA.

CDR3 coding DNA: TGTGCCAGCACCTCAGGATTGAGCACAGATACGCAGTATTTT. Protein product: CASTSGLSTDTQYF. The gene calls are TRBV7-2 and TRBJ2-3; D uncertain. Between the trimmed V and J ends, which lost 7 bases and 0 bases, there was a span of 11 bases. The germline V gene has CDR1 SGHTA and CDR2 FQGNSA. The CDR3 is 14 residues long.